Listed here are 29 T cell receptor beta chains from one sample, sequenced in a study of blood T cell repertoires in COVID-19 (dated by TCRdb to about 2020). Library preparation was by the immunoSEQ multiplex PCR assay. TCRdb took over this immuneACCESS table, retaining in-frame rearrangements with V and J assigned. Such tables are incomplete; in checked studies, under half of the missing clones stem from an unresolved V gene, and the remainder is unexplained. Recorded for this sample are 250,000 to 350,000 clones; about 88% of them occurred a single time. Jointly, the top ten make up 10% to 12% of the sample. Sequencing was done on a sample of peripheral blood. These receptors were taken from a woman in her 30s with COVID-19, enrolled during active disease.

The chain combines TRBV21-1 with TRBJ2-1; the table assigns TRBD2, which was not confirmed against the DNA. TRBV21-1 is given as a pseudogene. The CDR3 is made up of 16 amino acids. CDR3 protein: CASSNGPGATYNEQFF. CDR3 DNA: TGTGCCAGCAGCAACGGCCCTGGAGCCACCTACAATGAGCAGTTCTTC.

The V call is TRBV6-4, the J call TRBJ1-2; 9 bases align to TRBD1. In germline, CDR1 is MRHNA, CDR2 SNTAGT. This CDR3 has 13 residues. Losses at the gene ends were 5 bases for V and 7 bases for J; bases not matched to a gene: 5. In DNA, the CDR3 is TGTGCCAGCAGTTCCGGGACAGGGCTTGGCTACACCTTC. Translating it yields CASSSGTGLGYTF.

The chain carries TRBV5-6 and TRBJ2-5; 7 bases fit TRBD1. Germline V lookup: CDR1 SGHDT, CDR2 YYEEEE. The J segment lost 4 bases and the V segment lost 4 bases, leaving 7 bases of the junction unmatched. This CDR3 is built from 14 residues. The chain's CDR3 is CASSPTGVPETQYF. As DNA, the CDR3 is TGTGCCAGCAGCCCAACAGGGGTTCCAGAGACCCAGTACTTC.

This clone was counted only a few times. The J gene is TRBJ2-5, the V gene TRBV7-9; the D gene is possibly TRBD1 (6 bases). The CDR3 spans 13 residues. V was cut by 5 bases and J by 5 bases, with 12 bases left in between. CDR1 is SEHNR, CDR2 FQNEAQ, per germline (reference sequence). The DNA of the CDR3 is TGTGCCAGCAGCCCGAGGACAGTGGAGACCCAGTACTTC. Amino acids: CASSPRTVETQYF.

This clone is a singleton in its sample. V gene TRBV6-5 combines with J gene TRBJ2-7; D not resolved. CDR1 and CDR2 from the germline V gene are MNHEY and SVGAGI. V was trimmed by 2 bases and J by 0 bases, leaving 11 bases between them. The CDR3 consists of 15 residues. The CDR3 region is CASSYAIDNSYEQYF. DNA of the CDR3: TGTGCCAGCAGTTACGCGATTGATAACTCCTACGAGCAGTACTTC.

J is TRBJ2-1 and V is TRBV10-3, with 9 bases lining up with TRBD1. This CDR3 contains 15 residues. Germline CDR1 and CDR2: ENHRY and SYGVKD. The V and J ends lost 6 bases and 1 base, in that order; junction bases with no gene match: 4. In nucleotides, the CDR3 is TGTGCCATCAGGGGGGACAGGGAATCCTACAATGAGCAGTTCTTC. Translating it yields CAIRGDRESYNEQFF.

This clone was detected a few times. V and J are TRBV7-6 and TRBJ2-1; D possibly corresponds to TRBD2 (5 bases). The CDR3 extends over 14 amino acids. The germline CDR1 and CDR2 sequences are SGHVS and FNYEAQ. V lost 5 bases and J lost 3, with 11 bases in between. The CDR3 loop reads CASSPRLNYNEQFF. In nucleotides, the CDR3 is TGTGCCAGCAGCCCGAGACTAAACTACAATGAGCAGTTCTTC.

V and J are TRBV5-4 and TRBJ1-4; 9 nucleotides match TRBD1. The CDR3 is 17 residues long. CDR1 and CDR2 from the germline V gene are SGHNT and YYREEE (reference sequence). Trimming took 2 bases from V and 2 from J; bases not matched to a gene: 7. CDR3 DNA: TGTGCCAGCAGCTTCTCGCGGGGACAGGGCACTAATGAAAAACTGTTTTTT. It codes for CASSFSRGQGTNEKLFF. The full variable domain, completed using reference TRBV5-4 and TRBJ1-4, is ETGVTQSPTHLIKTRGQQVTLRCSSQSGHNTVSWYQQALGQGPQFIFQYYREEENGRGNFPPRFSGLQFPNYSSELNVNALELDDSALYLCASSFSRGQGTNEKLFFGSGTQLSVL.

This sequence joins TRBV29-1 and TRBJ2-1; 12 bases map to TRBD2. CDR3 length equals 15 residues. CDR1 is SQVTM and CDR2 is ANQGSEA in the germline V gene. V shed 8 bases, J shed 0 bases, and the junction held 5 bases outside the gene matches. CDR3 residues: CSTPTSGSSYNEQFF. In DNA form, the CDR3 reads TGCAGCACCCCGACTAGCGGGAGCTCCTACAATGAGCAGTTCTTC.

The CDR3 region is CASSEQGPTEAFF. CDR3 coding DNA: TGTGCCAGCAGTGAGCAGGGTCCCACTGAAGCTTTCTTT. The chain carries TRBV6-1 and TRBJ1-1; perhaps TRBD1 as D (5 bases). The CDR3 length is 13 residues. V was pared by 3 bases and J by 4 bases, with 9 bases between. Per the germline V gene, CDR1 is MNHNS and CDR2 is SASEGT.

Written as DNA, the CDR3 is TGTGCCAGCAGTCCTCCCCCCGGGGGGAATGAGCAGTTCTTC. It yields the protein CASSPPPGGNEQFF. The V gene is TRBV6-5, the J gene TRBJ2-1, with 7 bases aligning to TRBD2. There are 14 residues in the CDR3. After removal of 5 bases from V and 7 bases from J, the junction contained 8 bases not matched to a gene. Germline V CDR1 and CDR2: MNHEY, SVGAGI.

The chain couples TRBV7-9 to TRBJ2-7; the match to TRBD1 covers 7 bases. The CDR3 has 14 residues. Germline CDR1 SEHNR, CDR2 FQNEAQ (reference sequence). With V trimmed by 4 bases and J by 5 bases, 8 bases remained unmatched. The CDR3 region is CASSSRGSNDEQYF. CDR3 nucleotide sequence: TGTGCCAGCAGCTCCAGGGGGAGTAACGACGAGCAGTACTTC.

The chain uses TRBV11-1 and TRBJ2-2; D is possibly TRBD2 (6 bases). V was trimmed by 5 bases and J by 6 bases, leaving 10 bases between them. The CDR3 extends over 13 amino acids. Germline V gene lookup returns CDR1 SGHAT and CDR2 FQDESV (reference sequence). The CDR3 DNA sequence: TGTGCCAGCAGCCCTCGGGGGTCCGGGGAGCTGTTTTTT. This translates into CASSPRGSGELFF.

The chain uses TRBV28 and TRBJ2-1; 16 bases align to TRBD2. CDR1 is MDHEN and CDR2 is SYDVKM in the germline V gene. The CDR3 extends over 19 amino acids. The trim removed 5 bases at V and 2 bases at J, leaving 9 bases unmatched. The CDR3 DNA reads as TGTGCCAGCAGTCAGCCGGGACTAGCGGGAGGGGCAACCTACAATGAGCAGTTCTTC. Its protein is CASSQPGLAGGATYNEQFF.

J is TRBJ1-4 and V is TRBV6-5, with D hard to call. Deletions cut 7 bases from V and 8 bases from J, with 5 bases between. The CDR3 extends over 10 amino acids. The germline gives CDR1 MNHEY, CDR2 SVGAGI. The CDR3 is CASKTEKLFF. The CDR3 nucleotides read TGTGCCAGCAAAACAGAAAAACTGTTTTTT.

The chain has TRBV28 and TRBJ2-1; 8 bases align to TRBD2. The CDR3 covers 14 residues. Germline CDR1 MDHEN, CDR2 SYDVKM. V gave up 3 bases and J gave up 7 bases; unmatched junction bases: 5. This CDR3 reads CASSLVSGNNEQFF. The CDR3, as DNA: TGTGCCAGCAGTTTGGTTAGCGGGAATAATGAGCAGTTCTTC.

This chain connects TRBV3-1 (or the pseudogene TRBV3-2) to TRBJ2-7; TRBD2 matches at 8 bases. The CDR3 covers 16 residues. CDR1 is LGHDT, CDR2 YNNKEL, per germline (reference sequence). V trimming: 3 bases; J trimming: 0 bases; junction bases outside the gene matches: 7. The CDR3 here is CASSQLAGLSSYEQYF. In DNA, the CDR3 is TGTGCCAGCAGCCAGCTAGCGGGTTTGAGCTCCTACGAGCAGTACTTC.

CDR3 loop: CASSPADLLHEQYF. DNA of the CDR3: TGTGCCAGCAGTCCGGCCGACTTGTTGCACGAGCAGTACTTC. The chain links TRBV28 to TRBJ2-7; D gene ambiguous. Trimming shortened V by 5 bases and J by 5 bases, and 16 bases separated the two germline ends. The germline gives CDR1 MDHEN, CDR2 SYDVKM. The CDR3 consists of 14 residues.

V and J are TRBV6-5 and TRBJ1-4, with 7 bases matching TRBD1. The V gene's germline CDR1 is MNHEY and CDR2 SVGAGI. CDR3 length: 14 amino acids. V trimming: 4 bases; J trimming: 7 bases; junction bases outside the gene matches: 6. CDR3 bases: TGTGCCAGCAGTTTAGGGGGCGGAATTGAAAAACTGTTTTTT. This encodes CASSLGGGIEKLFF.

This rearrangement joins TRBV28 to TRBJ2-1; 12 nucleotides match TRBD2. With 10 bases clipped from V and 7 bases from J, the junction kept 8 bases outside the gene matches. The CDR3 contains 14 residues. CDR1 is MDHEN and CDR2 is SYDVKM in the germline V gene. The CDR3 spells CATKLAGGGNEQFF. The CDR3, as DNA: TGTGCCACCAAACTAGCGGGAGGTGGAAATGAGCAGTTCTTC.

The chain recombines TRBV4-3 with TRBJ2-7; the D gene is possibly TRBD1 (6 bases). The V end lost 2 bases, the J end lost 4 bases, and 9 bases lay between the germline ends. The CDR3 is 13 amino acids. Germline V gene lookup returns CDR1 LGHNA and CDR2 YSLEER. The CDR3 sequence is CASSQMTGYEQYF. Here the CDR3 DNA reads TGCGCCAGCAGCCAAATGACAGGTTACGAGCAGTACTTC.

This clone has a handful of counts. This chain connects TRBV5-5 to TRBJ2-7, with D unclear. Trimming shortened V by 4 bases and J by 3 bases, and 5 bases separated the two germline ends. Germline CDR1 SGHKS, CDR2 YYEKEE (reference sequence). The CDR3 consists of 11 residues. The CDR3 loop is CASSNNYEQYF. CDR3 DNA: TGTGCCAGCAGCAACAACTACGAGCAGTACTTC.

This chain links TRBV6-5 with TRBJ1-2; 8 bases align to TRBD1. In germline, CDR1 is MNHEY, CDR2 SVGAGI. V was pared by 3 bases and J by 4 bases, with 10 bases of the junction left unmatched. The length of the CDR3 is 16 residues. The CDR3 bases are TGTGCCAGCAGTTATTTAGTCGACAGGGGAGCCTATGGCTACACCTTC. Protein sequence: CASSYLVDRGAYGYTF.

The chain joins TRBV21-1 to TRBJ1-2. TRBV21-1 is recorded as a pseudogene. This CDR3 has 18 amino acids. CDR3 amino acids: CASSKAPPGRLNNYGYTF. CDR3 nucleotides: TGTGCCAGCAGCAAAGCCCCTCCCGGGAGGTTAAATAACTATGGCTACACCTTC.

The chain employs TRBV30 and TRBJ1-4; 7 positions agree with TRBD1. This CDR3 region has 15 residues. Trimming removed 0 bases from V and 7 bases from J; junction bases left unmatched: 8. Germline CDR1 and CDR2: GTSNPN and SVGIG (reference sequence). The CDR3 nucleotides read TGTGCCTGGAGTGTAATTAGGGGGCTCGGTGAAAAACTGTTTTTT. Protein product: CAWSVIRGLGEKLFF.

DNA of the CDR3: TGTGCCAGCAGTGAACGACAGCCTCTGGGGACTGAAGCTTTCTTT. Translating it yields CASSERQPLGTEAFF. The V gene is TRBV2, the J gene TRBJ1-1, with a weak D call TRBD1 (5 bases). This CDR3 region has 15 residues. Germline lookup yields CDR1 SNHLY and CDR2 FYNNEI. V was shortened by 2 bases and J by 5 bases, with 15 bases between the two germline ends.

The rearrangement joins TRBV4-1 to TRBJ2-5; D perhaps matches TRBD2 (5 bases). The V gene lost 5 bases and the J gene lost 2 bases, with 12 bases spanning the gap. Per germline, CDR1 MGHRA and CDR2 YSYEKL. The CDR3 runs to 14 residues. The CDR3 coding sequence is TGCGCCAGCAGCGAGGAGGTGAAACAAGAGACCCAGTACTTC. Its translation: CASSEEVKQETQYF.

V usage is TRBV28 and J usage is TRBJ1-1, with 7 bases aligning to TRBD1. CDR3 length: 14 residues. Germline CDR1 is MDHEN and CDR2 is SYDVKM. The J segment lost 5 bases and the V segment lost 6 bases, leaving 9 bases of the junction unmatched. The CDR3 DNA follows: TGTGCCAGCAGCTTCGAGGGGGCTTGGACTGAAGCTTTCTTT. Protein sequence: CASSFEGAWTEAFF.

CDR3 in amino acids: CATRGTLEKLFF. The CDR3, as DNA: TGTGCCACCAGGGGGACACTTGAAAAACTGTTTTTT. The rearrangement joins TRBV24-1 to TRBJ1-4, with a tentative D call TRBD1 (6 bases). This CDR3 is 12 amino acids long. Trimming took off 7 bases at V and 7 bases at J, with 9 bases between the two ends. In germline, CDR1 is KGHDR, CDR2 SFDVKD.